Each of the 13 T cell receptor beta chains below was sequenced from the same sample in a study of cytomegalovirus exposure and HLA in healthy donors. With 60 Vbeta and 13 Jbeta primers, the PCR was carried out. Clones were read by immunoSEQ multiplex PCR, and TCRdb kept only the in-frame ones, dropping some. The repertoire consists of over 130,000 clones, with about four fifths occurring once and the leading ten covering roughly 6.7%. Material for sequencing was PBMCs. Source of these receptors: a man in his fifties or sixties in good health and CMV-seropositive.

This chain joins TRBV5-1 and TRBJ2-7; TRBD1 aligns across 9 bases. Germline CDR1 SGHRS, CDR2 YFSETQ. With V trimmed by 4 bases and J by 4 bases, 6 bases remained unmatched. The CDR3 runs to 14 residues. CDR3 protein: CASSPGTGFYEQYF. DNA for the CDR3: TGCGCCAGCAGCCCAGGGACAGGGTTTTACGAGCAGTACTTC.

The J gene is TRBJ2-1, the V gene TRBV2, with TRBD2 matching 9 bases. The CDR3 sequence is 15 residues long. V dropped 6 bases and J dropped 7; count of bases not matched to a gene: 10. Germline V gene lookup returns CDR1 SNHLY and CDR2 FYNNEI. CDR3 protein: CASRGPGLAGNEQFF. CDR3 in DNA: TGTGCCAGCAGAGGCCCGGGACTAGCTGGGAATGAGCAGTTCTTC.

The rearrangement joins TRBV30 to TRBJ1-1; tentatively, D is TRBD1 (6 bases). Germline values: CDR1 GTSNPN, CDR2 SVGIG (reference sequence). Trimming stripped 1 base from V and 0 bases from J, with 12 bases between. The CDR3 is 15 residues long. CDR3: CAWSDPGQLNTEAFF. The CDR3 bases are TGTGCCTGGAGTGACCCAGGACAGCTGAACACTGAAGCTTTCTTT. The whole variable domain, remainder taken from reference TRBV30 and TRBJ1-1, is SQTIHQWPATLVQPVGSPLSLECTVEGTSNPNLYWYRQAAGRGLQLLFYSVGIGQISSEVPQNLSASRPQDRQFILSSKKLLLSDSGFYLCAWSDPGQLNTEAFFGQGTRLTVV.

This sequence joins TRBV28 and TRBJ2-3; possible D gene TRBD2, 6 bases. CDR3 size: 16 residues. V was shortened by 6 bases and J by 0 bases, with 16 bases between the two germline ends. Germline CDR1 is MDHEN and CDR2 is SYDVKM. DNA for the CDR3: TGTGCCAGCAGGCCGGGATCGGGGACTAGCACAGATACGCAGTATTTT. It yields the protein CASRPGSGTSTDTQYF.

The chain couples TRBV2 to TRBJ2-5; D gene unclear. V was clipped by 8 bases and J by 11 bases, with 18 bases between them. Germline lookup yields CDR1 SNHLY and CDR2 FYNNEI. CDR3 size: 12 residues. Here the CDR3 DNA reads TGTGCCAGCCATTTCACTGCGATGGAGCAGTACTTC. The encoded protein is CASHFTAMEQYF.

The J gene is TRBJ1-1, the V gene TRBV4-1; unclear D gene. Per the germline V gene, CDR1 is MGHRA and CDR2 is YSYEKL. This CDR3 comprises 13 residues. The V end lost 5 bases, the J end lost 1 base, and 8 bases lay between the germline ends. The CDR3: CASSFPGNTEAFF. CDR3 coding DNA: TGCGCCAGCAGCTTCCCAGGGAACACTGAAGCTTTCTTT.

The chain uses TRBV28 and TRBJ2-3, with TRBD2 identical over 7 bases. Germline V gene lookup returns CDR1 MDHEN and CDR2 SYDVKM. The length of the CDR3 is 21 residues. The ends lost 3 bases at V and 0 bases at J; junction bases unmatched: 21. CDR3 DNA: TGTGCCAGCAGTTTTACTTACCTACAAAGACTAGCAGCTGTTAGCACAGATACGCAGTATTTT. It is translated as CASSFTYLQRLAAVSTDTQYF.

This clone has only a few counts. V usage is TRBV4-2 and J usage is TRBJ2-7; D is unclear. The length of the CDR3 is 15 residues. Germline assignment: CDR1 LGHNA and CDR2 YNFKEQ. Between the trimmed V and J ends, which lost 0 bases and 2 bases, there was a span of 11 bases. The CDR3 here is CASSQDDMAAYEQYF. The CDR3 nucleotides read TGTGCCAGCAGCCAAGATGACATGGCCGCCTACGAGCAGTACTTC.

The rearrangement joins TRBV10-3 to TRBJ1-6; D uncertain. CDR1 and CDR2 from the germline V gene are ENHRY and SYGVKD. The CDR3 length is 13 residues. V was trimmed by 4 bases and J by 7 bases, leaving 8 bases between them. Here the CDR3 DNA reads TGTGCCATCAGTGGAAACGAGAATTCACCCCTCCACTTT. It is translated as CAISGNENSPLHF.

Note on this clone: Germline and junction disagree at one end, which may indicate a read error. Other DNA sequences in the same sample also yield this CDR3. The chain is built from TRBV18 and TRBJ2-1; D might be TRBD2 (6 bases). Germline V CDR1 and CDR2: KGHSH, LQKENI. The CDR3 runs 13 residues. CDR3 loop: CASSPGGEDKQFF. CDR3 in DNA: TGCGCCAGCTCCCCCGGGGGAGAAGATAAGCAGTTCTTC.

The rearrangement links TRBV10-1 to TRBJ2-5, with TRBD2 identical over 7 bases. Germline V gene lookup returns CDR1 WNHNN and CDR2 SYGVQD (reference sequence). CDR3 size: 15 residues. V lost 7 bases and J lost 4; bases outside the gene matches: 12. The CDR3: CASTPGRGLGETQYF. CDR3 nucleotides: TGCGCCAGCACCCCAGGGAGGGGTTTAGGAGAGACCCAGTACTTC.

This clone showed up just once. The V and J genes are TRBV2 and TRBJ1-2; D may be TRBD1 (5 bases). This CDR3 comprises 15 residues. V lost 3 bases and J lost 2, with 13 bases in between. The germline V gene has CDR1 SNHLY and CDR2 FYNNEI. CDR3: CASSDGGEGNYGYTF. The CDR3 nucleotides are TGTGCCAGCAGTGATGGGGGGGAGGGGAACTATGGCTACACCTTC.

This chain joins TRBV28 and TRBJ2-5; TRBD1 is a possible D gene (6 bases). The CDR3 is 14 amino acids. The V end was cut by 3 bases, the J end by 5 bases, with 13 bases between. Germline V gives CDR1 MDHEN, CDR2 SYDVKM. DNA of the CDR3: TGTGCCAGCAGTTTCAGGGGTGCGGTGGAGACCCAGTACTTC. Translating it yields CASSFRGAVETQYF.